These 14 T cell receptor beta chains originate from one sample sequenced in a study of long-term antiretroviral therapy in people with HIV. They ran version v3.0 of the immunoSEQ assay at survey level. Profiled with immunoSEQ multiplex PCR; TCRdb holds only in-frame clones, not every one. Among about 33,000 clones listed, 90% to 97% were seen once. Sequencing was performed on unsorted PBMCs, taken about 6.6 years after starting antiretroviral therapy. These receptors were collected from a man aged 30-40 years with HIV.

J is TRBJ2-4 and V is TRBV7-8; D is unresolved. The CDR3 is made up of 14 amino acids. V lost 2 bases to trimming and J lost 2 bases, with 7 bases between them. Germline V CDR1 and CDR2: SGHVS, FQNEAQ. The CDR3 nucleotides are TGTGCCAGCAGCTTACATGGCACCAAAAACATTCAGTACTTC. Its protein is CASSLHGTKNIQYF. Using reference TRBV7-8 and TRBJ2-4 for the parts outside the CDR3, the full variable domain is GAGVSQSPRYKVAKRGQDVALRCDPISGHVSLFWYQQALGQGPEFLTYFQNEAQLDKSGLPSDRFFAERPEGSVSTLKIQRTQQEDSAVYLCASSLHGTKNIQYFGAGTRLSVL.

The chain is built from TRBV27 and TRBJ2-7; D gene ambiguous. The CDR3 loop spans 13 amino acids. The germline V gene encodes CDR1 MNHEY and CDR2 SMNVEV (reference sequence). The V and J ends lost 0 bases and 2 bases respectively, with 5 bases between them. The CDR3: CASSLSQPYEQYF. The CDR3 bases are TGTGCCAGCAGTTTATCACAACCCTACGAGCAGTACTTC.

J is TRBJ2-1 and V is TRBV6-6; a weak D match, TRBD2 (5 bases). The V gene lost 7 bases and the J gene lost 5 bases, with 15 bases spanning the gap. CDR1 and CDR2 from the germline V gene are MNHNY and SVGAGI (reference sequence). The CDR3 consists of 14 residues. CDR3: CASKARGPDNEQFF. The CDR3 DNA is TGTGCCAGCAAAGCCCGAGGGCCCGACAATGAGCAGTTCTTC.

The CDR3 reads CASSEPRTRENTEAFF. In DNA form, the CDR3 reads TGTGCCAGCAGTGAGCCTCGCACCCGGGAGAACACTGAAGCTTTCTTT. This chain uses TRBV6-1 with TRBJ1-1; D gene uncertain. Trimming cost V 3 bases and J 1 base, with 15 bases left between them. Germline V gene lookup returns CDR1 MNHNS and CDR2 SASEGT. The CDR3 has 16 residues.

The V and J genes are TRBV7-9 and TRBJ2-3; weak D call: TRBD2 (5 bases). V was trimmed by 1 base and J by 5 bases, leaving 7 bases between them. The V gene's germline CDR1 is SEHNR and CDR2 FQNEAQ (reference sequence). The CDR3 is 13 residues long. The CDR3 region has the DNA TGTGCCAGCAGCTTAGTTCGGGGAGATACGCAGTATTTT. This gives the protein CASSLVRGDTQYF.

The CDR3 DNA reads as TGTGCCAGCTTAACAGGGGATGGAGCTAATGAAAAACTGTTTTTT. Protein: CASLTGDGANEKLFF. The chain combines TRBV6-4 with TRBJ1-4; 7 nucleotides match TRBD1. Germline V lookup: CDR1 MRHNA, CDR2 SNTAGT. The CDR3 is 15 amino acids. The V gene end was trimmed by 8 bases and the J gene end by 3 bases; junction bases not matched to a gene: 9.

This clone was picked up one time. This chain connects TRBV19 to TRBJ1-1, with no clear D. Germline loops: CDR1 LNHDA, CDR2 SQIVND (reference sequence). The CDR3 extends over 12 amino acids. V lost 3 bases to trimming and J lost 5 bases, with 7 bases between them. The DNA for the CDR3 is TGTGCCAGTAGTATGGGAGGGACTGAAGCTTTCTTT. Translated, it gives CASSMGGTEAFF.

The V and J genes are TRBV5-4 and TRBJ1-1, with D possibly matching TRBD1 (5 bases). From germline, CDR1 is SGHNT and CDR2 YYREEE (reference sequence). The CDR3 has 17 amino acids. Trimming removed 1 base at V and 6 bases at J, with 22 bases between. CDR3 sequence: CASSLFSAGIKGPEAFF. The CDR3, as DNA: TGTGCCAGCAGCTTGTTCTCGGCAGGGATAAAGGGACCTGAAGCTTTCTTT.

The chain recombines TRBV7-6 with TRBJ1-2; D unclear. The germline gives CDR1 SGHVS, CDR2 FNYEAQ. V lost 4 bases and J lost 3, with 12 bases in between. CDR3 size: 14 residues. CDR3 sequence reads: CASSSGFEDYGYTF. CDR3 bases: TGTGCCAGCAGCTCGGGCTTTGAGGACTATGGCTACACCTTC.

The chain combines TRBV20-1 with TRBJ1-1; a possible D gene is TRBD1 (5 bases). Germline V lookup: CDR1 DFQATT, CDR2 SNEGSKA (reference sequence). The V and J ends lost 5 bases and 3 bases respectively, with 7 bases between them. CDR3 length: 11 amino acids. CDR3 nucleotides: TGCAGTGCTTTCAGGGACACTGAAGCTTTCTTT. Translation: CSAFRDTEAFF.

This clone was detected once. The gene calls are TRBV2 and TRBJ1-4; TRBD1 is a possible D gene (5 bases). The CDR3 consists of 16 residues. CDR1 is SNHLY and CDR2 is FYNNEI in the germline V gene. V was trimmed by 7 bases and J by 3 bases, leaving 18 bases between them. This CDR3 reads CASNRPGRVSNEKLFF. DNA for the CDR3: TGTGCCAGCAACCGCCCAGGGAGGGTTTCTAATGAAAAACTGTTTTTT. Full variable domain (outside the CDR3, taken from reference TRBV2 and TRBJ1-4): EPEVTQTPSHQVTQMGQEVILRCVPISNHLYFYWYRQILGQKVEFLVSFYNNEISEKSEIFDDQFSVERPDGSNFTLKIRSTKLEDSAMYFCASNRPGRVSNEKLFFGSGTQLSVL.

The chain joins TRBV29-1 to TRBJ1-6, with D perhaps TRBD1 (5 bases). V gave up 4 bases and J gave up 6 bases, with 10 bases separating them. CDR1 SQVTM and CDR2 ANQGSEA come from the germline V gene. The CDR3 is 13 amino acids. The CDR3 loop is CSVARDGNSPLHF. In DNA, the CDR3 is TGCAGCGTTGCCAGGGACGGTAATTCACCCCTCCACTTT.

The chain carries TRBV9 and TRBJ2-2; possible D gene TRBD1, 6 bases. Germline V lookup: CDR1 SGDLS, CDR2 YYNGEE. V was trimmed by 3 bases and J by 7 bases, leaving 10 bases between them. The CDR3 loop spans 13 amino acids. The CDR3 loop is CASSAGVGGELFF. CDR3 in DNA: TGTGCCAGCAGCGCAGGGGTTGGCGGGGAGCTGTTTTTT.

The chain carries TRBV6-5 and TRBJ2-7, with unresolved D. The CDR3 consists of 14 residues. Looked up from germline, CDR1 is MNHEY and CDR2 is SVGAGI. Trimming left V 0 bases short and J 3 bases short, with 9 bases between. In nucleotides, the CDR3 is TGTGCCAGCAGTTACTCGCGCGGTAGCTACGAGCAGTACTTC. Encoded protein: CASSYSRGSYEQYF.